The present T cell receptor (beta chain) was sequenced within a study of blood T cell repertoires in COVID-19. Across the study: Sources were T cells, B-cell-depleted T cells, or PBMCs; the material itself was cDNA or gDNA.

Assay: immunoSEQ multiplex PCR; the TCRdb copy retains only in-frame clones and omits some. Among about 340,000 clones listed, 87% were seen once. The length of the CDR3 is 14 residues. Germline CDR1 MDHEN, CDR2 SYDVKM. Unmatched junction bases numbered 10, after V lost 8 bases and J lost 3 bases. Those enrolled in Seattle joined during active infection and were followed longitudinally afterward. The chain combines TRBV28 with TRBJ2-7; 7 bases fit TRBD1. The TCR was taken from a woman aged 50 to 65 with COVID-19, enrolled during active disease. The sample consisted of peripheral blood. The CDR3: CASAPTGPLYEQYF. The CDR3 coding sequence is TGTGCCAGCGCCCCGACAGGGCCCCTCTACGAGCAGTACTTC.